The rows below give T cell receptor beta chains drawn from one sample of a study of cytomegalovirus exposure and HLA in healthy donors. This table comes from immunoSEQ multiplex PCR, and its TCRdb copy is limited to in-frame clones, with some not included. The sample has about 89,000 clones; more than 70% are singletons. Sequencing was carried out using PBMCs. All receptors come from a man younger than 45 in good health and CMV-seronegative. The CDR3 runs from the conserved cysteine through the conserved F or W. Each record gives: clone size, D gene, J gene, V gene, CDR3 DNA, CDR3 protein. A D gene is named only where the DNA matches it firmly. The listing skips clone size in some rows; elsewhere it reads once, few, many or a size class.

. TRBD1 TRBJ1-2 TRBV7-6 TGTGCCAGCAACGAACAGGGGGCAGGAGTTGGCTACACCTTC CASNEQGAGVGYTF
. TRBD1 TRBJ1-4 TRBV4-1 TGCGCCAGCAGCCAGTCTGACAGGGAAAATGAAAAACTGTTTTTT CASSQSDRENEKLFF
. . TRBJ2-2 TRBV7-9 TGTGCCAGCAGCTTAGCGGGGGGAACCACCGGGGAGCTGTTTTTT CASSLAGGTTGELFF
. TRBD2 TRBJ2-4 TRBV5-1 TGCGCCAGCAGCTGGGGACTAGCGGGGGGGCCGGCCAAAAACATTCAGTACTTC CASSWGLAGGPAKNIQYF
. . TRBJ1-2 TRBV5-4 TGTGCCAGCAGCTTTAGGGGTCCGAATGGCTACACCTTC CASSFRGPNGYTF
. . TRBJ1-1 TRBV10-1 TGCGCCAGCAGTGAGTGGGGCCCTTATAATTCGAACACTGAAGCTTTCTTT CASSEWGPYNSNTEAFF
. TRBD2 TRBJ2-1 TRBV7-8 TGTGCCAGCAGTCCAGGACTAGCGGGAGGGTCCTACAATGAGCAGTTCTTC CASSPGLAGGSYNEQFF
. TRBD2 TRBJ2-1 TRBV27 TGTGCCAGCAGCTATAGCGGGGTTTACAATGAGCAGTTCTTC CASSYSGVYNEQFF
. TRBD1 TRBJ2-7 TRBV28 TGTGCCAGCAGTCCGACAGGGGTCCCCTACGAGCAGTACTTC CASSPTGVPYEQYF
. TRBD1 TRBJ2-1 TRBV30 TGTGCCTGGAGTCTACAGGGGAATGAGCAGTTCTTC CAWSLQGNEQFF
. . TRBJ1-5 TRBV7-2 TGTGCCAGCAGCTTAGAGGGAGATCAGCCCCAGCATTTT CASSLEGDQPQHF
. . TRBJ1-1 TRBV7-2 TGTGCCAGCACCATCCCGCCCGCCGGGGGAGGCACTGAAGCTTTCTTT CASTIPPAGGGTEAFF
. TRBD1 TRBJ1-2 TRBV28 TGTGCCAGCAGCTTGGACAGGGCCGGCTATGGCTACACCTTC CASSLDRAGYGYTF
. TRBD2 TRBJ2-3 TRBV7-9 TGTGCCAGCAGCTTAAGACTAGCGGCTAGCACAGATACGCAGTATTTT CASSLRLAASTDTQYF
. . TRBJ2-7 TRBV4-1 TGCGCCAGCAGCCAACGGTGGGGGGATGAGCAGTACTTC CASSQRWGDEQYF
. . TRBJ1-2 TRBV6-1 TGTGCCAGCAGTGAATTCACGGACTATGGCTACACCTTC CASSEFTDYGYTF
. TRBD1 TRBJ2-7 TRBV5-6 TGTGCCAGCAGCCCTACGACAGGGCCCTCCTACGAGCAGTACTTC CASSPTTGPSYEQYF
few TRBD1 TRBJ1-1 TRBV18 TGTGCCAGCTCACCCGGGACAGGGGTTGGCACTGAAGCTTTCTTT CASSPGTGVGTEAFF
. . TRBJ2-2 TRBV4-3 TGCGCCAGCAGCCAAGATAGCCTATCGAACACCGGGGAGCTGTTTTTT CASSQDSLSNTGELFF
. . TRBJ2-5 TRBV7-8 TGTGCCAGCAGCTTAGGCGGGGGCACTGGACCAGAGACCCAGTACTTC CASSLGGGTGPETQYF
. TRBD1 TRBJ1-2 TRBV5-5 TGTGCCAGCAGCTCGGGACAGGGGGCGGGCTATGGCTACACCTTC CASSSGQGAGYGYTF
. TRBD1 TRBJ1-6 TRBV5-1 TGCGCCAGCAGCCCAGGGACAGGGGGACCTTATAATTCACCCCTCCACTTT CASSPGTGGPYNSPLHF
. . TRBJ1-1 TRBV7-7 TGTGCCAGCAGACTCGGAGGAGGCCTGAACACTGAAGCTTTCTTT CASRLGGGLNTEAFF
. TRBD1 TRBJ2-5 TRBV5-1 TGCGCCAGCAGCCCTGGACAGGGACAAGAGACCCAGTACTTC CASSPGQGQETQYF
. TRBD2 TRBJ2-7 TRBV7-2 TGTGCCAGCAGCTTAGCTTCTAGCGGGGGGGTCGAGCAGTACTTC CASSLASSGGVEQYF
. . TRBJ1-1 TRBV30 TGTGCCTGGAGTGAACAGGGCACTGAAGCTTTCTTT CAWSEQGTEAFF
once TRBD2 TRBJ2-3 TRBV18 TGTGCCAGCTCAGCGCGGACTAGCGGGAGCACAGATACGCAGTATTTT CASSARTSGSTDTQYF
. . TRBJ2-5 TRBV27 TGTGCCAGCAGTTTATCTGTACAGCAAGAGACCCAGTACTTC CASSLSVQQETQYF
. TRBD2 TRBJ2-3 TRBV10-3 TGTGCCATCAGTGAGAAGCTAGCGGGAGGGAAGGTAGCAGATACGCAGTATTTT CAISEKLAGGKVADTQYF
. . TRBJ2-3 TRBV5-1 TGCGCCAGCAGCGTAACAGGGACAGATACGCAGTATTTT CASSVTGTDTQYF
. TRBD2 TRBJ2-5 TRBV18 TGTGCCAGCTCCCATGGACTAGCGGGCGTAGGAGAGACCCAGTACTTC CASSHGLAGVGETQYF